In its sample, the clone carrying this T cell receptor beta chain was seen many times. The data belong to a study of T-cell reconstitution after alpha-beta-depleted transplantation in children. Germline V CDR1 and CDR2: DFQATT, SNEGSKA (reference sequence). There are 13 residues in the CDR3. V shed 3 bases, J shed 4 bases, and the junction held 5 bases outside the gene matches. Unique molecular identifiers were built into the TCRbeta library. TCRdb re-derived calls from the PCR reads in MiXCR, one entry per CDR3 protein. The data show some 400,000 distinct CDR3 sequences, roughly 22% seen once. Source: PBMCs from the stem cell graft donor, taken from the stem cell graft. The receptor comes from a human donor who donated a stem cell graft to a child with acute myeloid leukemia. The chain links TRBV20-1 to TRBJ2-7, with 8 bases that match TRBD2. CDR3: CSASRAGGYEQYF. The DNA of the CDR3 is TGCAGTGCTAGTCGGGCGGGAGGTTACGAGCAGTACTTC.